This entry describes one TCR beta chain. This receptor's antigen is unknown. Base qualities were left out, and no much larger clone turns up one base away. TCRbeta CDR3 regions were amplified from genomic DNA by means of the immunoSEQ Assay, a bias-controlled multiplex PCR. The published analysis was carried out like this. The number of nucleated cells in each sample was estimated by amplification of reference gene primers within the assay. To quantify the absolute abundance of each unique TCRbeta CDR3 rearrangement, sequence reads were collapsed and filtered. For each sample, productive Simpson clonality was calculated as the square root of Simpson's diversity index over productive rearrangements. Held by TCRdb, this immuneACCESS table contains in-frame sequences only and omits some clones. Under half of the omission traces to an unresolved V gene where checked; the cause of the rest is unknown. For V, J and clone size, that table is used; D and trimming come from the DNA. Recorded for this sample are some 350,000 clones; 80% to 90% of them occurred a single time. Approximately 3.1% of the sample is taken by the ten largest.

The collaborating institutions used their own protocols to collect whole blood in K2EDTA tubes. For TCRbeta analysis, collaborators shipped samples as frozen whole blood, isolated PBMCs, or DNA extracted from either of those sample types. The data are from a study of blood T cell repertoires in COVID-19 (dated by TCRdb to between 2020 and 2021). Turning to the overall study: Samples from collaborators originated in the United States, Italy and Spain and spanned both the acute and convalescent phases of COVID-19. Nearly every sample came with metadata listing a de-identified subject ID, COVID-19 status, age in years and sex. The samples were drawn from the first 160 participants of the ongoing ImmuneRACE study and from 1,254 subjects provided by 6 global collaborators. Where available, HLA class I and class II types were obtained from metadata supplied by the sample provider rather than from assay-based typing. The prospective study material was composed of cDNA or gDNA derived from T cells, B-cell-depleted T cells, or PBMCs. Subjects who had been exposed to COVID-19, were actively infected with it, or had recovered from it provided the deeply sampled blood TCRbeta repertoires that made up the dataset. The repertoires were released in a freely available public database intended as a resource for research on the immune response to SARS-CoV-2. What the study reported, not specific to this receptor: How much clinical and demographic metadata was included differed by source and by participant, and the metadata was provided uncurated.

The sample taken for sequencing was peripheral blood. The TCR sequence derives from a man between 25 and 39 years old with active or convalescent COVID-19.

The DNA sequence follows: TGTGCCAGCAGTTCCCCCCTCGAGCAGTACTTC. This codes for CASSSPLEQYF. This receptor chain uses TRBV6-5 and TRBJ2-7; the D gene is not confidently resolved. The CDR3 covers 11 residues, taking in both the cysteine and the phenylalanine. The retained sequence is limited to the CDR3, 33 bases, with the frame set at the first base. Deletion took 4 bases off V and 6 bases off J, with a span of 7 bases between the germline ends. CDR1 and CDR2, per the germline V gene, are MNHEY and SVGAGI.